Listed here are 25 T cell receptor beta chains from one sample, sequenced in a study of cytotoxic CD8 clonotypes in ibrutinib-treated CLL. The method was immunoSEQ multiplex PCR; TCRdb's version includes in-frame clones alone and lacks a portion of them. The repertoire holds approximately 24,000 clones, with approximately 81% as singletons. The sample consisted of PBMCs, taken before ibrutinib treatment. These receptors all come from a human donor with chronic lymphocytic leukemia.

The rearrangement joins TRBV2 to TRBJ2-2; no clear D. Looked up from germline, CDR1 is SNHLY and CDR2 is FYNNEI. V was cut by 9 bases and J by 0 bases, with 8 bases left in between. CDR3 length equals 13 residues. CDR3 residues: CARMDPNTGELFF. CDR3 nucleotides: TGTGCCAGGATGGACCCGAACACCGGGGAGCTGTTTTTT.

V and J are TRBV29-1 and TRBJ2-5; no firm D call. The CDR3 loop spans 12 amino acids. Germline CDR1 SQVTM, CDR2 ANQGSEA. Deletions cut 4 bases from V and 7 bases from J, with 13 bases between. The CDR3 sequence is CSVVSEIGTQYF. CDR3 sequence (DNA): TGCAGCGTTGTTAGTGAGATAGGGACCCAGTACTTC.

This clone appeared a few times. The chain uses TRBV7-6 and TRBJ2-5, with no clear D. Germline V gene lookup returns CDR1 SGHVS and CDR2 FNYEAQ. The germline V and J ends were trimmed by 0 bases and 5 bases, with 7 bases remaining between them. The CDR3 spans 13 residues. The CDR3 loop reads CASSLAAYETQYF. The DNA of the CDR3 is TGTGCCAGCAGCTTAGCAGCGTACGAGACCCAGTACTTC.

This clone was seen just once. The CDR3 spells CASSSPRGSSTDTQYF. CDR3 DNA sequence: TGTGCCAGCAGTTCCCCACGGGGGTCTAGCACAGATACGCAGTATTTT. The chain uses TRBV28 and TRBJ2-3; the D gene is possibly TRBD2 (6 bases). Trimming removed 4 bases from V and 0 bases from J, with 14 bases in between. The CDR3 is 16 residues long. Per germline, CDR1 MDHEN and CDR2 SYDVKM.

The chain is built from TRBV5-1 and TRBJ2-5; D gene uncertain. From germline, CDR1 is SGHRS and CDR2 YFSETQ. V was trimmed by 4 bases and J by 5 bases, leaving 12 bases between them. The length of the CDR3 is 13 residues. This CDR3 reads CASSPGNAETQYF. In DNA form, the CDR3 reads TGCGCCAGCAGCCCCGGAAATGCGGAGACCCAGTACTTC. The whole variable domain, filled in from reference TRBV5-1 and TRBJ2-5, reads KAGVTQTPRYLIKTRGQQVTLSCSPISGHRSVSWYQQTPGQGLQFLFEYFSETQRNKGNFPGRFSGRQFSNSRSEMNVSTLELGDSALYLCASSPGNAETQYFGPGTRLLVL.

The chain is built from TRBV11-2 and TRBJ1-1, with no clear D. This CDR3 region has 14 residues. CDR1 is SGHAT and CDR2 is FQNNGV in the germline V gene. V was cut by 0 bases and J by 6 bases, with 11 bases left in between. CDR3 region: CASSLDGSVAEAFF. The CDR3 region has the DNA TGTGCCAGCAGCTTAGATGGATCCGTCGCTGAAGCTTTCTTT.

The V and J genes are TRBV19 and TRBJ2-7; weak D call: TRBD1 (6 bases). This CDR3 region has 20 residues. V lost 4 bases to trimming and J lost 6 bases, with 34 bases between them. In germline, CDR1 is LNHDA, CDR2 SQIVND (reference sequence). CDR3: CASSKSSNSLGTNGLSEQYF. The DNA of the CDR3 is TGTGCCAGTAGTAAGAGTTCTAACTCGTTGGGGACAAACGGCCTTAGCGAGCAGTACTTC.

In this sample, this clone turned up once. The CDR3 DNA reads TGTGCCAGCAGCGATATAAGGGGACTCGGGACCGGGAAAAAACTGTTTTTT. This gives the protein CASSDIRGLGTGKKLFF. The chain has TRBV7-2 and TRBJ1-4; a weak D match, TRBD1 (5 bases). V was shortened by 5 bases and J by 9 bases, with 25 bases between the two germline ends. Germline CDR1 SGHTA, CDR2 FQGNSA. The length of the CDR3 is 17 residues.

The CDR3 is CASSSERQGNTGELFF. CDR3 in DNA: TGTGCCAGCAGCTCCGAACGACAGGGGAACACCGGGGAGCTGTTTTTT. V and J are TRBV7-3 and TRBJ2-2; the match to TRBD1 covers 7 bases. CDR3 size: 16 residues. After removal of 4 bases from V and 1 base from J, the junction contained 6 bases not matched to a gene. The germline gives CDR1 SGHTA, CDR2 FQGTGA.

The CDR3 region is CASSLGQARTGELFF. CDR3 nucleotides: TGTGCCAGCAGCCTGGGACAGGCGAGGACCGGGGAGCTGTTTTTT. This chain connects TRBV11-3 to TRBJ2-2, with 8 bases that match TRBD1. The CDR3 has 15 amino acids. The V gene's germline CDR1 is SGHNT and CDR2 YENEEA. Trimming removed 5 bases from V and 5 bases from J; junction bases left unmatched: 7.

The chain recombines TRBV9 with TRBJ1-2; weak D call: TRBD1 (5 bases). V was shortened by 0 bases and J by 1 base, with 13 bases between the two germline ends. Germline lookup yields CDR1 SGDLS and CDR2 YYNGEE. The CDR3 sequence is 16 residues long. In DNA form, the CDR3 reads TGTGCCAGCAGCGTAGTACCCGGGGCTCTTAACTATGGCTACACCTTC. Amino acids: CASSVVPGALNYGYTF.

J is TRBJ2-7 and V is TRBV6-6; tentatively, D is TRBD1 or TRBD2 (5 bases each). The germline CDR1 and CDR2 sequences are MNHNY and SVGAGI (reference sequence). V dropped 2 bases and J dropped 6 bases, with 14 bases sitting between them. This CDR3 contains 14 residues. CDR3 sequence reads: CASSYDAPGGEQYF. The CDR3 coding sequence is TGTGCCAGCAGTTACGACGCGCCTGGGGGCGAGCAGTACTTC.

This clone was recorded a few times. J is TRBJ1-3 and V is TRBV6-6, with D possibly matching TRBD1 (6 bases). Germline assignment: CDR1 MNHNY and CDR2 SVGAGI (reference sequence). The CDR3 has 14 amino acids. Deletions cut 6 bases from V and 0 bases from J, with 9 bases between. The CDR3 region is CASSRQVSGNTIYF. CDR3 sequence (DNA): TGTGCCAGCAGCCGACAGGTCTCTGGAAACACCATATATTTT.

The chain has TRBV27 and TRBJ2-1, with D perhaps matching TRBD2 (5 bases). Germline V gene sequence: CDR1 MNHEY, CDR2 SMNVEV (reference sequence). The CDR3 spans 14 residues. Trimming took 8 bases from V and 9 from J, leaving 20 bases between them. This CDR3 reads CASREQSLLGEQFF. CDR3 DNA: TGTGCCAGCCGGGAACAGAGTCTTTTAGGTGAGCAGTTCTTC.

This clone occurred once. V gene TRBV29-1 combines with J gene TRBJ2-3, with no clear D. Looked up from germline, CDR1 is SQVTM and CDR2 is ANQGSEA. Trimming removed 3 bases at V and 3 bases at J, with 7 bases between. This CDR3 has 12 residues. The CDR3 DNA reads as TGCAGCGTTGACCTGGGTACAGATACGCAGTATTTT. Protein sequence: CSVDLGTDTQYF.

The V gene is TRBV5-1, the J gene TRBJ2-7; a possible D gene is TRBD1 (7 bases). Germline V lookup: CDR1 SGHRS, CDR2 YFSETQ. CDR3 size: 13 residues. V was cut by 5 bases and J by 0 bases, with 9 bases left in between. The CDR3 sequence is CASRRDSSYEQYF. In DNA form, the CDR3 reads TGCGCCAGCAGGCGGGACAGCTCCTACGAGCAGTACTTC.

The chain employs TRBV28 and TRBJ1-1; D is unresolved. Trimming stripped 10 bases from V and 5 bases from J, with 17 bases between. Germline assignment: CDR1 MDHEN and CDR2 SYDVKM. The CDR3 has 13 residues. The CDR3: CAITPPSGTEAFF. The CDR3 DNA is TGTGCCATCACTCCGCCTTCGGGGACTGAAGCTTTCTTT. Using reference TRBV28 and TRBJ1-1 for the parts outside the CDR3, the full variable domain is DVKVTQSSRYLVKRTGEKVFLECVQDMDHENMFWYRQDPGLGLRLIYFSYDVKMKEKGDIPEGYSVSREKKERFSLILESASTNQTSMYLCAITPPSGTEAFFGQGTRLTVV.

The V call is TRBV6-5, the J call TRBJ1-4; the D gene is possibly TRBD1 (5 bases). Trimming took 6 bases from V and 3 from J, leaving 11 bases between them. The germline gives CDR1 MNHEY, CDR2 SVGAGI. The CDR3 runs 14 residues. CDR3 protein: CASRLGAPNEKLFF. In DNA, the CDR3 is TGTGCCAGCAGACTCGGGGCGCCTAATGAAAAACTGTTTTTT.

The chain is built from TRBV19 and TRBJ1-1, with TRBD1 as a possible D gene (5 bases). Germline V CDR1 and CDR2: LNHDA, SQIVND (reference sequence). Deletions cut 3 bases from V and 8 bases from J, with 22 bases between. The CDR3 runs to 16 residues. CDR3 sequence (DNA): TGTGCCAGTAGTATGGGACGAACCTTCCCAGACGGAGAAGCTTTCTTT. Translation: CASSMGRTFPDGEAFF. Supplemented by reference TRBV19 and TRBJ1-1, the full variable domain reads DGGITQSPKYLFRKEGQNVTLSCEQNLNHDAMYWYRQDPGQGLRLIYYSQIVNDFQKGDIAEGYSVSREKKESFPLTVTSAQKNPTAFYLCASSMGRTFPDGEAFFGQGTRLTVV.

The V gene is TRBV7-3, the J gene TRBJ2-1; D unclear. CDR1 and CDR2 from the germline V gene are SGHTA and FQGTGA. The CDR3 totals 13 residues. Between the trimmed V and J ends, which lost 2 bases and 4 bases, there was a span of 6 bases. This CDR3 is CASSLSAYNEQFF. The CDR3 coding sequence is TGTGCCAGCAGCTTATCGGCATACAATGAGCAGTTCTTC.

The gene calls are TRBV10-3 and TRBJ2-1, with D tentatively TRBD2 (6 bases). Trimming took 2 bases from V and 1 from J, leaving 9 bases between them. In germline, CDR1 is ENHRY, CDR2 SYGVKD. The CDR3 runs 15 residues. The CDR3 reads CAISESRESYNEQFF. The CDR3 DNA is TGTGCCATCAGTGAGAGCCGGGAGTCCTACAATGAGCAGTTCTTC.

In its sample, this clone was seen once. The rearrangement links TRBV19 to TRBJ2-5; maybe TRBD1 (6 bases). V was cut by 5 bases and J by 0 bases, with 10 bases left in between. The V gene's germline CDR1 is LNHDA and CDR2 SQIVND (reference sequence). The CDR3 is 14 residues long. CDR3 bases: TGTGCCAGTAGTGAGGGGGTATACCAAGAGACCCAGTACTTC. This gives the protein CASSEGVYQETQYF. Filled out from reference TRBV19 and TRBJ2-5, the complete variable domain reads DGGITQSPKYLFRKEGQNVTLSCEQNLNHDAMYWYRQDPGQGLRLIYYSQIVNDFQKGDIAEGYSVSREKKESFPLTVTSAQKNPTAFYLCASSEGVYQETQYFGPGTRLLVL.

A single count supports this clone. The genes are TRBV6-6 and TRBJ2-1; D remains unclear. V shed 5 bases and J shed 7 bases, with 6 bases lying between them. CDR3 size: 11 residues. Looked up from germline, CDR1 is MNHNY and CDR2 is SVGAGI (reference sequence). Written as DNA, the CDR3 is TGTGCCAGCAGTGGAAAGAATGAGCAGTTCTTC. Its protein is CASSGKNEQFF.

The chain couples TRBV30 to TRBJ1-2; D perhaps matches TRBD1 (6 bases). CDR3 length: 13 amino acids. Germline V gene lookup returns CDR1 GTSNPN and CDR2 SVGIG (reference sequence). Trimming took 3 bases from V and 8 from J, leaving 16 bases between them. The DNA of the CDR3 is TGTGCCTGGAGCCGTGACAGGCCTCAGGGCTACACCTTC. This codes for CAWSRDRPQGYTF.

This rearrangement joins TRBV11-2 to TRBJ2-7, with 13 bases lining up with TRBD2. Per germline, CDR1 SGHAT and CDR2 FQNNGV. The CDR3 spans 15 residues. The ends lost 5 bases at V and 5 bases at J; junction bases unmatched: 6. The CDR3 DNA reads TGTGCCAGCAGCCCAGCCGGACTAGCGGGAGACGAGCAGTACTTC. The encoded protein is CASSPAGLAGDEQYF.